These T cell receptor beta chains were read from a single sample in a study of vaccination effects on CD4 cells after COVID-19. Repertoires were generated with immunoSEQ multiplex PCR, while TCRdb's copy carries only in-frame clones and drops some. The data contain roughly 20,000 clones, 65% to 70% of them singletons. Their cognate antigens are unknown. This sample comprised CD4+ T cells from PBMCs cultured with HCoV-NL63 spike peptides, obtained before COVID-19 vaccination. These receptors originate from a human donor who received a COVID-19 vaccine. CDR3s include the opening cysteine and the closing phenylalanine or tryptophan. The D gene is left open where the match is weak. Clone size is stated in some rows and not others, as once, few, many or a class when expanded.

d_call j_call cdr3_length clone_size v_call cdr3_nt cdr3_aa
NA TRBJ1-3 15 few TRBV6-6 TGTGCCAGCAGTTCCAGCGGCGACTCTGGAAACACCATATATTTT CASSSSGDSGNTIYF
NA TRBJ2-5 13 NA TRBV2 TGTGCCAGCAGTGTAAACAGGCAAGAGACCCAGTACTTC CASSVNRQETQYF
NA TRBJ1-4 12 NA TRBV27 TGTGCCAGCAGTTCCTCGTCCAGGGAACTGTTTTTT CASSSSSRELFF
NA TRBJ1-2 13 NA TRBV19 TGTGCCAGTAGTCTCTCTAACCCGTATGGCTACACCTTC CASSLSNPYGYTF
NA TRBJ2-7 12 once TRBV7-8 TGTGCCAGCAGCTTAGTATTCTACGAGCAGTACTTC CASSLVFYEQYF
NA TRBJ2-1 13 few TRBV7-2 TGTGCCAGCAGTCCAAAAGGGACATATGAGCAGTTCTTC CASSPKGTYEQFF
TRBD1 TRBJ2-4 16 NA TRBV29-1 TGCAGCGTTGAAGATAGGACAGGTTGGGGCAAAAACATTCAGTACTTC CSVEDRTGWGKNIQYF
TRBD1 TRBJ1-1 13 NA TRBV12-3/TRBV12-4 TGTGCCAGCAGTTTTGGGGGACAGGGGGCGGCTTTCTTT CASSFGGQGAAFF
NA TRBJ1-2 11 NA TRBV19 TGTGCCAGTACTTACAACTATGGCTACACCTTC CASTYNYGYTF
TRBD2 TRBJ2-2 17 NA TRBV4-1 TGCGCCAGCAGCCAAGCTAGCGGGAGGGTGAACACCGGGGAGCTGTTTTTT CASSQASGRVNTGELFF
NA TRBJ1-1 15 NA TRBV7-9 TGTGCCAGCAGCCTCCAGACAGGTCGAAGCACTGAAGCTTTCTTT CASSLQTGRSTEAFF
NA TRBJ2-1 13 NA TRBV5-5 TGTGCCAGCAGCTTGGCGACGAGCAATGAGCAGTTCTTC CASSLATSNEQFF
NA TRBJ1-2 14 NA TRBV7-2 TGTGCCAGCAGCTTCGACAGGCAGAACTATGGCTACACCTTC CASSFDRQNYGYTF
NA TRBJ2-7 14 once TRBV6-5 TGTGCCACCGGAAACAGGGAAGTCTTTTACGAGCAGTACTTC CATGNREVFYEQYF
NA TRBJ2-5 16 NA TRBV13 TGTGCCAGCAGCTCACGGGTGGGCGGGGCGAAAGAGACCCAGTACTTC CASSSRVGGAKETQYF
NA TRBJ2-7 15 NA TRBV11-1 TGTGCCAGCAGCTTCGGGGAAGCAATAGCCTACGAGCAGTACTTC CASSFGEAIAYEQYF
NA TRBJ1-6 14 few TRBV5-4 TGTGCCAGCAGCCTGGACTTATATAATTCACCCCTCCACTTT CASSLDLYNSPLHF
NA TRBJ2-1 14 NA TRBV19 TGTGCCAGTACGGGGGACAGAAGATACAATGAGCAGTTCTTC CASTGDRRYNEQFF
NA TRBJ2-3 15 NA TRBV14 TGTGCCAGCAGCCAAGAAATAGTACCCACAGATACGCAGTATTTT CASSQEIVPTDTQYF
NA TRBJ1-1 11 NA TRBV9 TGTGCCAGCAGCCCCCACACTGAAGCTTTCTTT CASSPHTEAFF
NA TRBJ1-1 14 once TRBV18 TGTGCCAGCTCAGGACAGATCATGAACACTGAAGCTTTCTTT CASSGQIMNTEAFF
TRBD2 TRBJ2-7 14 NA TRBV6-5 TGTGCCAGCACCTCGGGACTAGCGATCCACGAGCAGTACTTC CASTSGLAIHEQYF
TRBD1 TRBJ1-2 15 NA TRBV10-3 TGTGCCATCAGTACATCAGACAGGGAGCTAAATGGCTACACCTTC CAISTSDRELNGYTF
NA TRBJ2-7 13 once TRBV7-9 TGTGCGGTGGGCTCCGAAGTGGCCTACGAGCAGTACTTC CAVGSEVAYEQYF
NA TRBJ2-7 14 once TRBV6-1 TGTGCCAGCAGTGACCAGGGGTACTCCTACGAGCAGTACTTC CASSDQGYSYEQYF
NA TRBJ2-1 16 NA TRBV5-1 TGCGCCAGCAGCTATGGGACGCATGTTCCCTCCGATGAGCAGTTCTTC CASSYGTHVPSDEQFF
NA TRBJ1-2 13 NA TRBV6-5 TGTGCCAGCAGCCCCAGGGGATTCTATGGCTACACCTTC CASSPRGFYGYTF
TRBD1 TRBJ2-3 15 NA TRBV7-9 TGTGCCAGCAGCGAAGCCGGGACAGGGTCAGATACGCAGTATTTT CASSEAGTGSDTQYF
TRBD1 TRBJ1-1 14 NA TRBV2 TGTGCCAGCAGTGGGGGACAGGCGAACACTGAAGCTTTCTTT CASSGGQANTEAFF
NA TRBJ2-2 13 NA TRBV3-1/TRBV3-2 TGTGCCAGCAGCTCGACCCCGACCGGGGAGCTGTTTTTT CASSSTPTGELFF
NA TRBJ1-2 15 NA TRBV5-4 TGTGCCAGCACCTTATCTGCACAGGCTAACTATGGCTACACCTTC CASTLSAQANYGYTF
NA TRBJ1-2 15 NA TRBV3-1/TRBV3-2 TGTGCCAGCAGCCAAGATTTGGAGGGAATAATTGGCTACACCTTC CASSQDLEGIIGYTF
NA TRBJ1-1 16 NA TRBV12-5 TGTGCTAGTGGTTTGGTGGCCGGGAGGTGGAACACTGAAGCTTTCTTT CASGLVAGRWNTEAFF
NA TRBJ2-3 13 NA TRBV7-2 TGTGCCAGCAGCTTACAGACTACAGATACGCAGTATTTT CASSLQTTDTQYF
NA TRBJ1-6 15 NA TRBV7-8 TGTGCCAGCAGCTTAGAGGGCTCCCGTAATTCACCCCTCCACTTT CASSLEGSRNSPLHF
NA TRBJ1-2 13 NA TRBV12-3/TRBV12-4 TGTGCCAGCAGTTCTACATCGGCGTGGGGCTACACCTTC CASSSTSAWGYTF
TRBD2 TRBJ2-1 21 NA TRBV23-1 TGCGCCAGCAGTCAATTAGCCCTCAATATCGAGCGGGGTGACCTTTACAATGAGCAGTTCTTC CASSQLALNIERGDLYNEQFF
TRBD2 TRBJ2-2 17 NA TRBV18 TGTGCCAGCTCACCGGGACTAGCGGGAGTTGGAACCGGGGAGCTGTTTTTT CASSPGLAGVGTGELFF
NA TRBJ1-2 15 NA TRBV18 TGTGCCAGCGCCAGGGACACGAGGGATCGCTATGGCTACACCTTC CASARDTRDRYGYTF
NA TRBJ1-2 16 NA TRBV4-2 TGTGCCAGCAGCCAAGTCGGGGGGGGCGACCTACGTGGCTACACCTTC CASSQVGGGDLRGYTF
NA TRBJ2-7 14 NA TRBV7-2 TGTGCCAGCAGCTTATACGGGAGTACCCACGAGCAGTACTTC CASSLYGSTHEQYF
TRBD1 TRBJ1-2 13 NA TRBV6-6 TGTGCCAGCAGCCCCGGGACAGGCTATGGCTACACCTTC CASSPGTGYGYTF
TRBD2 TRBJ2-3 15 NA TRBV19 TGTGCCAGTAGCCTAGGACTAGCGGGACGAGATACGCAGTATTTT CASSLGLAGRDTQYF
TRBD2 TRBJ2-1 15 NA TRBV11-3 TGTGCCAGCAGCTCGGGACTAGCGGGAGACAATGAGCAGTTCTTC CASSSGLAGDNEQFF
NA TRBJ1-2 11 NA TRBV9 TGTGCCAGCACCCACACGCGGGGCTACACCTTC CASTHTRGYTF
TRBD1 TRBJ2-1 16 NA TRBV14 TGTGCCAGCAGCCAAGATCCGGGACAGGGGGACAATGAGCAGTTCTTC CASSQDPGQGDNEQFF
TRBD1 TRBJ2-1 16 NA TRBV12-5 TGTGCTAGTGGTTTGGTATTGGGACAGCGCCACAATGAGCAGTTCTTC CASGLVLGQRHNEQFF
TRBD1 TRBJ1-1 16 few TRBV5-1 TGCGCCAGCAGCACGACAGGGGGCCTTCTGAACACTGAAGCTTTCTTT CASSTTGGLLNTEAFF
TRBD1 TRBJ2-7 15 NA TRBV19 TGTGCCAGTAGTATGGCAGGGGGCGATTCCTACGAGCAGTACTTC CASSMAGGDSYEQYF
TRBD1 TRBJ2-5 15 NA TRBV7-9 TGTGCCAGCAGCCCAGGACAGGGGTTAGGCGAGACCCAGTACTTC CASSPGQGLGETQYF
TRBD1 TRBJ2-7 14 NA TRBV6-5 TGTGCCAGCAGTTACCGGGACAGGGGCTACGAGCAGTACTTC CASSYRDRGYEQYF
TRBD1 TRBJ2-1 14 NA TRBV5-1 TGCGCCAGCAGCCTGGGACAGGCCTACAATGAGCAGTTCTTC CASSLGQAYNEQFF
NA TRBJ2-5 15 NA TRBV24-1 TGTGCCACCAGCTCCTTGGGAGTGAATAGAGAGACCCAGTACTTC CATSSLGVNRETQYF
NA TRBJ2-3 12 NA TRBV2 TGTGCCAGCAGTTTTGACACAGATACGCAGTATTTT CASSFDTDTQYF
TRBD1 TRBJ1-6 15 NA TRBV30 TGTGCCTTCAAGACAGGGAGCTCCTATAATTCACCCCTCCACTTT CAFKTGSSYNSPLHF
NA TRBJ2-7 16 NA TRBV5-5 TGTGCCAGCAGCTTGGGCCCCTTAGCGGCAGCCTACGAGCAGTACTTC CASSLGPLAAAYEQYF
NA TRBJ2-2 17 NA TRBV6-7 TGTGCCAGCAGTTACGGTTCTCGGGAGTGCCGGACCGGGGAGCTGTTTTTT CASSYGSRECRTGELFF
TRBD1 TRBJ2-7 15 NA TRBV5-1 TGCGCCAGCAGCTTTACCGGGACAGACTCCTACGAGCAGTACTTC CASSFTGTDSYEQYF
TRBD1 TRBJ2-5 15 NA TRBV7-9 TGTGCCAGCAGCGCGACCCAGGGGGCTGGAGAGACCCAGTACTTC CASSATQGAGETQYF